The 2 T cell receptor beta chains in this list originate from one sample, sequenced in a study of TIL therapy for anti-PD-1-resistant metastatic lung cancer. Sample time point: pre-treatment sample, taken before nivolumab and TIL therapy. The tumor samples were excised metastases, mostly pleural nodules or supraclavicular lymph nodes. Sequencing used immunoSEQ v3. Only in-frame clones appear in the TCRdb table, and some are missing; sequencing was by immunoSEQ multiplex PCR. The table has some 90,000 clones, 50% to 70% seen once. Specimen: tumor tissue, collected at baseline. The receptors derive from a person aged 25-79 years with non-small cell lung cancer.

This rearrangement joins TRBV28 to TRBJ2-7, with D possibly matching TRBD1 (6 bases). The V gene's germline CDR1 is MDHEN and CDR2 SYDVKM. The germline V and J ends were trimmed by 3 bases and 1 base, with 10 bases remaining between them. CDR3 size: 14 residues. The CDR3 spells CASSLTGQSYEQYF. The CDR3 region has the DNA TGTGCCAGCAGTTTGACAGGTCAATCCTACGAGCAGTACTTC. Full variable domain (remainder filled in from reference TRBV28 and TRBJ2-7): DVKVTQSSRYLVKRTGEKVFLECVQDMDHENMFWYRQDPGLGLRLIYFSYDVKMKEKGDIPEGYSVSREKKERFSLILESASTNQTSMYLCASSLTGQSYEQYFGPGTRLTVT.

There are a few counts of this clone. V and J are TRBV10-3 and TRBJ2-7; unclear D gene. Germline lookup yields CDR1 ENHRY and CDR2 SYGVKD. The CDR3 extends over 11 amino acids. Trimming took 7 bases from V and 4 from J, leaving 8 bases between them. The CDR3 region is CAIMAGYEQYF. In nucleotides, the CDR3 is TGTGCCATCATGGCTGGATACGAGCAGTACTTC.